The clone carrying this T cell receptor (beta chain) showed up many times. There are 14 residues in the CDR3. With 11 bases clipped from V and 5 bases from J, the junction kept 10 bases outside the gene matches. From germline, CDR1 is ENHRY and CDR2 SYGVKD. Using its own MiXCR run on the RT-PCR reads, TCRdb lists one record per CDR3 protein. Among more than 600,000 distinct CDR3 sequences listed, 12% to 15% were seen once. The sequence was collected from a female donor in good health, serving as a healthy control. This sequence joins TRBV10-3 and TRBJ1-4; 8 bases fit TRBD1. Sequencing was done on a sample of memory CD4+ T cells from blood. The CDR3 is CAASRAGGNEKLFF. CDR3 coding DNA: TGTGCCGCCTCACGGGCAGGGGGCAATGAAAAACTGTTTTTT.